The T cell receptor beta chain described here comes from a study of blood T cell repertoires in COVID-19. About the research overall: Sites across the United States, Italy and Spain contributed samples from acute and convalescent COVID-19.

Germline V gene sequence: CDR1 SGDLS, CDR2 YYNGEE. CDR3 length: 20 residues. J gave up 0 bases and V 0 bases, and 13 bases lay outside the gene matches. Clones were read by immunoSEQ multiplex PCR, and TCRdb kept only the in-frame ones, dropping some. The repertoire holds some 510,000 clones, with around 89% as singletons. This TCR came from a woman aged 40 to 49 who had recovered from COVID-19. V usage is TRBV9 and J usage is TRBJ2-1; 9 bases fit TRBD2. Specimen: PBMCs or T cells enriched from blood (not recorded which). Written as DNA, the CDR3 is TGTGCCAGCAGCGTAGCTCTAGGCGGGAGGGACCGCCTCTCCTACAATGAGCAGTTCTTC. The encoded protein is CASSVALGGRDRLSYNEQFF.